Listed here is a single T cell receptor beta chain. Its antigen is currently unknown. This sample was taken from a study of shared clonotypes between healthy human individuals. As for the study in general: Every donor yielded three CD4 naive, three CD4 memory, two CD8 naive and one CD8 memory plate. Study-wide findings and caveats: Roughly 5% of naive CD4 clonotypes were shared across a few donors.

Profiling relied on immunoSEQ multiplex PCR, and the TCRdb table lists in-frame clones only, not all of them. The data hold some 1 million clones, with 65% to 80% observed a single time. The CDR3 totals 14 residues. V dropped 4 bases and J dropped 4 bases, with 8 bases sitting between them. CDR1 and CDR2 (germline): ENHRY, SYGVKD. Healthy HIV-negative adults with no recent acute infections or vaccinations were recruited as donors. The sequencing input was memory CD4+ T cells sorted from blood. Subset denoted: CD45RA-negative fraction. This TCR was recovered from a young man in good health. V usage is TRBV10-3 and J usage is TRBJ1-6; D remains unclear. CDR3: CAISVGRYNSPLHF. The CDR3 DNA sequence: TGTGCCATCAGTGTCGGCCGTTATAATTCACCCCTCCACTTT.